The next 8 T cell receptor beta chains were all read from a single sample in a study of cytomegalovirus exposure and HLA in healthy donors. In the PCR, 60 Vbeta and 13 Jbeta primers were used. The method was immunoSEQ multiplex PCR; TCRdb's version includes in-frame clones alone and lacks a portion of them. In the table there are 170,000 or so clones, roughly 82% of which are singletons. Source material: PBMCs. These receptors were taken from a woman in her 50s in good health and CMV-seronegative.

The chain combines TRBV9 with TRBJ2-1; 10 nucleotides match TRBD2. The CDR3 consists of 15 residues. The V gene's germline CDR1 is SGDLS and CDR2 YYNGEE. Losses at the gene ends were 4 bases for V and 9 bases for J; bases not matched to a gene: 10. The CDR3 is CASSSGAGGPSEQFF. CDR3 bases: TGTGCCAGCAGCTCCGGAGCGGGAGGGCCGAGTGAGCAGTTCTTC.

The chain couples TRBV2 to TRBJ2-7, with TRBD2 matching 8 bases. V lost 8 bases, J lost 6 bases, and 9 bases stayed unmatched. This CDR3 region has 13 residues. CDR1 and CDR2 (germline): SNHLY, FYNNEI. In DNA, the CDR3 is TGTGCCAGCCGGGAGGGAATTCCCCCCGAGCAGTACTTC. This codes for CASREGIPPEQYF.

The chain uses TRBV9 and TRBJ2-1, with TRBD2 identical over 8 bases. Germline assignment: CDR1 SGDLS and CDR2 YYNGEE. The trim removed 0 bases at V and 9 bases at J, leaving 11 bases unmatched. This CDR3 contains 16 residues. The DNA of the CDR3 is TGTGCCAGCAGCGTAGCAGGCGGGAGGAACTATGCTGAGCAGTTCTTC. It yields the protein CASSVAGGRNYAEQFF.

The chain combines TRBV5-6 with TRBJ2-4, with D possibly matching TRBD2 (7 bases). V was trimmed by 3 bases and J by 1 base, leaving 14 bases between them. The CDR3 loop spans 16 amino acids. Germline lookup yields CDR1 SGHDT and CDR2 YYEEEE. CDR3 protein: CASSWEGGMAKNIQYF. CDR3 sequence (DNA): TGTGCCAGCAGCTGGGAGGGGGGGATGGCCAAAAACATTCAGTACTTC.

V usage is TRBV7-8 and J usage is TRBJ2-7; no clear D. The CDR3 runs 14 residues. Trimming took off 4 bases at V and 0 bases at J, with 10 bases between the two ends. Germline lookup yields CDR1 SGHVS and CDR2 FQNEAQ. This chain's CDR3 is CASSSRLVSYEQYF. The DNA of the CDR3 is TGTGCCAGCAGCTCGCGACTGGTCTCCTACGAGCAGTACTTC.

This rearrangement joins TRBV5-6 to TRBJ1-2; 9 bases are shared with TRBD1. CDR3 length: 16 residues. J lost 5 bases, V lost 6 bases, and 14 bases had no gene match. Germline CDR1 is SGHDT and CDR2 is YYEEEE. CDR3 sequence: CASNLNLGQGLYGYTF. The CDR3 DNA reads TGTGCCAGCAACCTGAATTTGGGACAGGGATTGTATGGCTACACCTTC.

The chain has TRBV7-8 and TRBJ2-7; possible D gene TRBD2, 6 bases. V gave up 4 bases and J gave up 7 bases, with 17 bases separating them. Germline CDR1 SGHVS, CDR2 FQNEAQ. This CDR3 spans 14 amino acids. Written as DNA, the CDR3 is TGTGCCAGCAGCTCGGCCCGGGGGAAGTGGGAGCAGTACTTC. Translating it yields CASSSARGKWEQYF.

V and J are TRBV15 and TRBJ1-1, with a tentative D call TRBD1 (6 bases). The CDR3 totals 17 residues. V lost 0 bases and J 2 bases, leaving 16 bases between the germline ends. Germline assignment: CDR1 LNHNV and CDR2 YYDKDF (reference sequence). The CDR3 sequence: CATSRDTGGRGNTEAFF. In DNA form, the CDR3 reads TGTGCCACCAGCAGAGATACGGGGGGGCGAGGTAACACTGAAGCTTTCTTT.